The 22 T cell receptor beta chains presented below share a single source sample, sequenced in a study of T cell responses to AZD1222 COVID-19 vaccine. Data came from immunoSEQ multiplex PCR; TCRdb stores just in-frame clones and leaves some out. Counted here are around 50,000 clones, around 84% occurring once; the ten biggest clones make up about a tenth. The source was peripheral blood, collected on day 0 of AZD1222 vaccination. Receptor source: an adult in good health.

Worth noting for this clone: An end of the junction does not agree with germline; a read error may underlie this. V is TRBV5-6 and J is TRBJ1-2; a possible D gene is TRBD1 (5 bases). This CDR3 is built from 10 residues. CDR1 and CDR2 from the germline V gene are SGHDT and YYEEEE. CDR3 in DNA: TGTGCCAGCAGCCCGGGGCCCCTCCACTTC. Protein product: CASSPGPLHF.

The V gene is TRBV29-1, the J gene TRBJ2-4, with TRBD2 identical over 9 bases. Germline CDR1 SQVTM, CDR2 ANQGSEA. Germline trimming cut 5 bases from V and 6 bases from J; bases unmatched to any gene: 14. The CDR3 totals 16 residues. CDR3 region: CSVLPSIAGVGNIQYF. CDR3 coding DNA: TGCAGCGTTTTACCCTCTATAGCGGGGGTGGGAAACATTCAGTACTTC.

V and J are TRBV19 and TRBJ2-1, with D unresolved. Trimming took 4 bases from V and 3 from J, leaving 13 bases between them. There are 15 residues in the CDR3. In germline, CDR1 is LNHDA, CDR2 SQIVND (reference sequence). The CDR3 is CASSTLVNFYNEQFF. The CDR3 region has the DNA TGTGCCAGTAGTACCTTAGTCAATTTCTACAATGAGCAGTTCTTC.

The chain employs TRBV5-1 and TRBJ1-4; tentatively, D is TRBD1 (5 bases). Looked up from germline, CDR1 is SGHRS and CDR2 is YFSETQ. The V end lost 4 bases, the J end lost 0 bases, and 7 bases lay between the germline ends. The CDR3 consists of 14 residues. In DNA, the CDR3 is TGCGCCAGCAGCCCGGGGGCAACTAATGAAAAACTGTTTTTT. It yields the protein CASSPGATNEKLFF.

The rearrangement links TRBV24-1 to TRBJ1-5, with D maybe TRBD1 (5 bases). Germline CDR1 is KGHDR and CDR2 is SFDVKD. CDR3 length equals 15 residues. The V end lost 2 bases, the J end lost 7 bases, and 14 bases lay between the germline ends. CDR3 sequence: CATSDSPRGGQPQHF. CDR3 nucleotide sequence: TGTGCCACCAGTGATTCCCCCCGGGGGGGACAGCCCCAGCATTTT.

The chain combines TRBV7-2 with TRBJ2-3; D call uncertain. Germline loops: CDR1 SGHTA, CDR2 FQGNSA. CDR3 length: 12 amino acids. V dropped 2 bases and J dropped 0 bases, with 0 bases sitting between them. The CDR3 nucleotides are TGTGCCAGCAGCTTAAGCACAGATACGCAGTATTTT. Residues: CASSLSTDTQYF.

A single count supports this clone. The V call is TRBV7-9, the J call TRBJ2-3, with 8 bases lining up with TRBD2. V trimming: 3 bases; J trimming: 4 bases; junction bases outside the gene matches: 6. This CDR3 is 15 amino acids long. Germline loops: CDR1 SEHNR, CDR2 FQNEAQ (reference sequence). CDR3 in amino acids: CASSFEGLASDTQYF. CDR3 coding DNA: TGTGCCAGCAGCTTTGAAGGACTAGCCTCAGATACGCAGTATTTT.

This clone was picked up one time. J is TRBJ1-2 and V is TRBV28; D is uncertain. The length of the CDR3 is 14 residues. Per the germline V gene, CDR1 is MDHEN and CDR2 is SYDVKM. V was clipped by 2 bases and J by 4 bases, with 11 bases between them. The CDR3 DNA reads TGTGCCAGCAGTTTACAGACCTTTTCCTATGGCTACACCTTC. This codes for CASSLQTFSYGYTF.

V gene TRBV24-1 combines with J gene TRBJ1-3; D remains ambiguous. The CDR3 sequence is 17 residues long. The V end lost 3 bases, the J end lost 8 bases, and 22 bases lay between the germline ends. CDR1 KGHDR and CDR2 SFDVKD come from the germline V gene. Here the CDR3 DNA reads TGTGCCACCAGTGATATAGGTGTGGACCCGCAGGAATACACCATATATTTT. Translation: CATSDIGVDPQEYTIYF.

The J gene is TRBJ2-2, the V gene TRBV9; weak D call: TRBD2 (5 bases). Germline V lookup: CDR1 SGDLS, CDR2 YYNGEE. The CDR3 loop spans 16 amino acids. V lost 4 bases and J lost 3, with 16 bases in between. The CDR3 nucleotides are TGTGCCAGCAGCCTCGGAGCGGCATGGTACACCGGGGAGCTGTTTTTT. This codes for CASSLGAAWYTGELFF. The variable domain in full, completed from reference TRBV9 and TRBJ2-2, reads DSGVTQTPKHLITATGQRVTLRCSPRSGDLSVYWYQQSLDQGLQFLIQYYNGEERAKGNILERFSAQQFPDLHSELNLSSLELGDSALYFCASSLGAAWYTGELFFGEGSRLTVL.

The V gene is TRBV5-1, the J gene TRBJ2-1; 8 bases line up with TRBD1. The CDR3 has 17 residues. Trimming took 3 bases from V and 7 from J; bases not matched to a gene: 15. Germline V gives CDR1 SGHRS, CDR2 YFSETQ. The CDR3, as DNA: TGCGCCAGCAGCTCGGTCCCCGAGGACAGGGTTATTAATGAGCAGTTCTTC. As protein: CASSSVPEDRVINEQFF.

The chain joins TRBV13 to TRBJ2-7, with 8 bases identical to TRBD1. The CDR3 contains 14 residues. V shed 6 bases and J 4 bases; nucleotides not matched to a gene: 8. CDR1 PRHDT and CDR2 FYEKMQ come from the germline V gene (reference sequence). The chain's CDR3 is CASSLTGGLYEQYF. The CDR3 DNA sequence: TGTGCCAGCAGTCTTACAGGGGGTTTGTACGAGCAGTACTTC. The full variable domain, rest sourced from reference TRBV13 and TRBJ2-7, is AAGVIQSPRHLIKEKRETATLKCYPIPRHDTVYWYQQGPGQDPQFLISFYEKMQSDKGSIPDRFSAQQFSDYHSELNMSSLELGDSALYFCASSLTGGLYEQYFGPGTRLTVT.

The chain links TRBV6-1 to TRBJ1-3; the D gene is possibly TRBD1 (6 bases). Germline-derived CDR1 and CDR2 are MNHNS and SASEGT. The V and J ends lost 3 bases and 2 bases respectively, with 17 bases between them. This CDR3 is built from 17 residues. Here the CDR3 DNA reads TGTGCCAGCAGTGAGGGGCCCGCGGGGGCTCCTGGAAACACCATATATTTT. Protein: CASSEGPAGAPGNTIYF.

The chain couples TRBV6-5 to TRBJ2-5, with 8 bases aligning to TRBD1. CDR3 length equals 15 residues. V shed 4 bases, J shed 2 bases, and the junction held 6 bases outside the gene matches. Germline V lookup: CDR1 MNHEY, CDR2 SVGAGI. The CDR3 nucleotides are TGTGCCAGCAGTTTGGACAGGGTGCCTCAAGAGACCCAGTACTTC. It encodes CASSLDRVPQETQYF.

The V and J genes are TRBV19 and TRBJ2-5, with 10 bases identical to TRBD1. This CDR3 comprises 16 residues. V gave up 4 bases and J gave up 4 bases; unmatched junction bases: 9. The V gene's germline CDR1 is LNHDA and CDR2 SQIVND (reference sequence). The CDR3 nucleotides are TGTGCCAGTAGTAGGACAGGGGGTATAATCATAGAGACCCAGTACTTC. It is translated as CASSRTGGIIIETQYF.

The V call is TRBV19, the J call TRBJ2-1, with TRBD1 matching 7 bases. V lost 5 bases, J lost 1 base, and 17 bases stayed unmatched. The germline CDR1 and CDR2 sequences are LNHDA and SQIVND (reference sequence). This CDR3 contains 19 residues. CDR3 sequence: CASSAPGTAFYASYNEQFF. As DNA, the CDR3 is TGTGCCAGTAGTGCCCCCGGGACAGCCTTTTATGCTTCCTACAATGAGCAGTTCTTC.

This clone is termed large (0.1 to 1%). The gene calls are TRBV25-1 and TRBJ1-2; D is perhaps TRBD1 (5 bases). The V end lost 5 bases, the J end lost 4 bases, and 11 bases lay between the germline ends. Germline V lookup: CDR1 MGHDK, CDR2 SYGVNS. There are 13 residues in the CDR3. The CDR3 loop is CASSPGTSYGYTF. In nucleotides, the CDR3 is TGTGCCAGCAGTCCCGGGACGAGCTATGGCTACACCTTC.

CDR3 sequence: CSGAYPAYEQYF. The DNA of the CDR3 is TGCAGCGGAGCTTACCCAGCTTACGAGCAGTACTTC. This chain connects TRBV29-1 to TRBJ2-7; no reliable D call. Germline loops: CDR1 SQVTM, CDR2 ANQGSEA. CDR3 size: 12 residues. Trimming removed 7 bases from V and 4 bases from J, with 14 bases in between.

This clone was observed a handful of times. This chain joins TRBV28 and TRBJ1-5; unclear D gene. Germline V gene lookup returns CDR1 MDHEN and CDR2 SYDVKM. Between the trimmed V and J ends, which lost 6 bases and 4 bases, there was a span of 13 bases. The CDR3 length is 14 residues. The CDR3 here is CASRIANVNQPQHF. The CDR3 region has the DNA TGTGCCAGCAGGATAGCGAATGTGAATCAGCCCCAGCATTTT.

This rearrangement joins TRBV19 to TRBJ2-3; either TRBD1 or TRBD2 may fit D (5 bases each). Germline CDR1 is LNHDA and CDR2 is SQIVND (reference sequence). The ends were cut back, 4 bases at V and 6 bases at J, with 26 bases in the middle. This CDR3 region has 18 residues. The CDR3 reads CASSKDTGTSVRLDTQYF. CDR3 in DNA: TGTGCCAGTAGTAAAGACACCGGGACCAGTGTGCGACTGGATACGCAGTATTTT.

The chain has TRBV4-1 and TRBJ1-2, with 10 bases lining up with TRBD1. J gave up 4 bases and V 2 bases, and 1 base lay outside the gene matches. The CDR3 covers 14 residues. From germline, CDR1 is MGHRA and CDR2 YSYEKL. In DNA, the CDR3 is TGCGCCAGCAGCCAACGGGACAGGGGCTATGGCTACACCTTC. It specifies CASSQRDRGYGYTF.

The chain joins TRBV13 to TRBJ2-7, with 10 bases matching TRBD2. Per the germline V gene, CDR1 is PRHDT and CDR2 is FYEKMQ (reference sequence). Trimming cost V 5 bases and J 2 bases; bases outside gene matches: 6. CDR3 size: 15 residues. CDR3 region: CASSRRTSGPYEQYF. The CDR3, as DNA: TGTGCCAGCAGCCGGCGGACTAGCGGACCCTACGAGCAGTACTTC.